This TCR beta chain was found in a study of blood T cell repertoires in COVID-19. At the level of the study: Both acute and convalescent COVID-19 samples were obtained from the United States, Italy and Spain.

Produced via immunoSEQ multiplex PCR; TCRdb's table is partial and in-frame only. The sample yields around 98,000 clones, roughly 82% seen once. The germline gives CDR1 MNHEY, CDR2 SVGAGI. CDR3 size: 14 residues. V lost 6 bases and J lost 0, with 8 bases in between. This clone was seen once. The sequencing input was peripheral blood. The receptor comes from a man between 65 and 85 years old with active or convalescent COVID-19. J is TRBJ1-4 and V is TRBV6-5, with TRBD1 as a possible D gene (5 bases). This CDR3 reads CASRSGSTNEKLFF. The CDR3 region has the DNA TGTGCCAGCAGATCAGGGTCAACTAATGAAAAACTGTTTTTT.